The rows below give T cell receptor beta chains drawn from one sample of a study of cytomegalovirus exposure and HLA in healthy donors. The data were produced by immunoSEQ multiplex PCR, yet TCRdb's version contains in-frame clones alone and is incomplete. The table includes about 98,000 clones, around 80% detected once. The sequenced sample consisted of PBMCs. All receptors come from a man aged 55 to 70 in good health and CMV-seropositive. Both conserved end residues are trimmed from each CDR3.

>TRBJ2-3|TRBV28
ATWGPRGTYTDTQY
>TRBJ2-3|TRBV6-1
ASSEAWPRTDTQY
>TRBJ2-7|TRBV13
ASSINRGSPYEQY
>TRBJ2-1|TRBV28
ASSFLRYNEQF
>TRBJ2-6|TRBV12-5
ASGFLDSLPVLT
>TRBJ1-2|TRBV2
ASGGGQGRNYGYT
>TRBJ1-4|TRBV18
ASSPTREEKLF
>TRBJ1-4|TRBV19
ASRIDSNEKLF
>TRBJ2-6|TRBV7-9
ASSPYSSGANVLT
>TRBJ1-6|TRBV19
ASSIARGIHSPLH
>TRBJ1-4|TRBV4-1
ASTPGEGTGGKLF
>TRBJ2-2|TRBV6-1
ASSEDLGAVGGELF
>TRBJ2-2|TRBV7-2
ASSLPDWSAPGELF
>TRBJ2-7|TRBV11-2
ASSHDMPYEQY
>TRBJ2-7|TRBV4-3
ASSQDGRGAYEQY
>TRBJ2-2|TRBV7-6
ASSLAPAGRIGTGELF
>TRBJ2-7|TRBV5-6
ASTPEGHQVSYEQY
>TRBJ1-6|TRBV6-1
ASSEVRGNSPLH
>TRBJ2-5|TRBV7-7
ASSSDRGETQY
>TRBJ2-7|TRBV23-1
ASSQSWRDYNDEQY
>TRBJ2-1|TRBV7-9
ASSSLGGGSSYNEQF
>TRBJ2-7|TRBV10-1
ASIGPSGGDEQY
>.|TRBV6-5
ASSLSGWIYEQY
>TRBJ2-2|TRBV5-4
ASSSLDRGGTGELF
>TRBJ2-1|TRBV19
ASSIRLAGGYRDEQF
>TRBJ2-7|TRBV5-1
ASSVRGGYYYEQY
>TRBJ2-7|TRBV18
ASSPGTGFGEQY
>TRBJ2-2|TRBV30
AWSVTSRTGELF
>TRBJ2-1|TRBV6-1
ASSHRDRGQREQF
>TRBJ2-7|TRBV5-1
ASSYNGGVGYEQY
>TRBJ1-6|TRBV27
ASSFPGGNSPLH
>TRBJ2-3|TRBV18
ASSPVGQGAPSTDTQY
>TRBJ2-3|TRBV7-6
ASSLGFTSTDTQY
>.|TRBV2
ASSDRLASSYEQY
>TRBJ2-7|TRBV9
ASSPRTGTDYEQY
>TRBJ2-5|TRBV29-1
SVGKAGETQY
>TRBJ2-3|TRBV4-2
ASSQDDYRTDTQY
>TRBJ2-1|TRBV7-2
ASSTGLAGGGEQF
>TRBJ1-2|TRBV7-9
ASRPGGLDYGYT
>TRBJ1-5|TRBV18
ASSPPGGGNQPQH
>TRBJ2-5|TRBV13
ASSLGLRGPVGQETQY
>TRBJ2-2|TRBV27
ASSPRPGLAGGLSGELF
>TRBJ2-2|TRBV5-1
ASSRETGELF
>TRBJ2-1|TRBV19
ASSIPGEQGQF